This T cell receptor beta chain comes out of a study of T cell responses to AZD1222 COVID-19 vaccine. Turning to the study itself: Samples with a second dose at about 4 or about 12 weeks were pooled together. Study-level points and caveats: Donors were largely white British and mainly female; clonal diversity was possibly underestimated.

The germline V gene encodes CDR1 MNHEY and CDR2 SVGAGI. The length of the CDR3 is 11 residues. The germline V and J ends were trimmed by 4 bases and 2 bases, with 3 bases remaining between them. The table came from immunoSEQ multiplex PCR; TCRdb's copy has only in-frame clones and leaves some out. The table has some 100,000 clones, around 90% seen once. Comment on this clone: Antigen specificity is unknown.

Source: peripheral blood, taken on day 0 of AZD1222 vaccination. This TCR was recovered from an adult in good health. The chain employs TRBV6-5 and TRBJ2-7; D remains ambiguous. CDR3 in DNA: TGTGCCAGCAGTTCGGCCTACGAGCAGTACTTC. Amino acids: CASSSAYEQYF.